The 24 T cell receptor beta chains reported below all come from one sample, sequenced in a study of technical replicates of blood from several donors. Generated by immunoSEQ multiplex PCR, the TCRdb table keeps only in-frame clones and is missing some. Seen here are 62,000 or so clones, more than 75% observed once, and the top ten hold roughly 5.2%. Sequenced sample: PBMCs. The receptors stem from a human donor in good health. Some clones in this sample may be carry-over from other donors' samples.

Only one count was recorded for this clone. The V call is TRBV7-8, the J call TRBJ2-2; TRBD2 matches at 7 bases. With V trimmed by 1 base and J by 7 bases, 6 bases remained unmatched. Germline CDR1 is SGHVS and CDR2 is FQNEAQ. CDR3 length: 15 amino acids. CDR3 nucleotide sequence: TGTGCCAGCAGCTTAGTTTGGCGGGAGTTCGGGGAGCTGTTTTTT. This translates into CASSLVWREFGELFF.

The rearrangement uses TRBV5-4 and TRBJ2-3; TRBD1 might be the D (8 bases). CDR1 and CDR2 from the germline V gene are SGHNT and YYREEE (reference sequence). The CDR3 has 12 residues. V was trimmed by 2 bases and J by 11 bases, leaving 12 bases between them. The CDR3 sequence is CASSFTGGEQYF. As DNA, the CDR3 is TGTGCCAGCAGCTTCACAGGGGGGGAGCAGTATTTT.

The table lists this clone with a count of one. As DNA, the CDR3 is TGTGCCAGCACCGGGGACAGGGTAGCTGGCTACACCTTC. The encoded protein is CASTGDRVAGYTF. V and J are TRBV2 and TRBJ1-2, with TRBD1 matching over 9 bases. CDR3 length: 13 amino acids. Germline V gives CDR1 SNHLY, CDR2 FYNNEI. The trim removed 7 bases at V and 7 bases at J, leaving 7 bases unmatched.

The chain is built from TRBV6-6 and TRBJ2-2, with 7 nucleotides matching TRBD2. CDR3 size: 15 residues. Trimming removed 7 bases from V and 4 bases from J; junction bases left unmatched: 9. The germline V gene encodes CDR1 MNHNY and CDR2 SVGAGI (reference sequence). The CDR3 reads CASMAGRGATGELFF. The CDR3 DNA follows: TGTGCCAGCATGGCGGGGAGGGGAGCCACCGGGGAGCTGTTTTTT.

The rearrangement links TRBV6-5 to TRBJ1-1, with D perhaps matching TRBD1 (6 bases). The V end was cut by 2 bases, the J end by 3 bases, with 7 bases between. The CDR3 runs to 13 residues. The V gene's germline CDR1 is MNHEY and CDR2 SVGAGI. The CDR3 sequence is CASSYEGDTEAFF. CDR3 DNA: TGTGCCAGCAGTTACGAGGGGGACACTGAAGCTTTCTTT.

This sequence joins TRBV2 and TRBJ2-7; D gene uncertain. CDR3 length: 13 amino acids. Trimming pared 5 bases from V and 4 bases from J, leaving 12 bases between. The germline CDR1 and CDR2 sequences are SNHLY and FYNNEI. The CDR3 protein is CASSMEQRYEQYF. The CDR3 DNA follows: TGTGCCAGCAGTATGGAGCAGCGATACGAGCAGTACTTC. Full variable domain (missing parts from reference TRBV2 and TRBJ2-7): EPEVTQTPSHQVTQMGQEVILRCVPISNHLYFYWYRQILGQKVEFLVSFYNNEISEKSEIFDDQFSVERPDGSNFTLKIRSTKLEDSAMYFCASSMEQRYEQYFGPGTRLTVT.

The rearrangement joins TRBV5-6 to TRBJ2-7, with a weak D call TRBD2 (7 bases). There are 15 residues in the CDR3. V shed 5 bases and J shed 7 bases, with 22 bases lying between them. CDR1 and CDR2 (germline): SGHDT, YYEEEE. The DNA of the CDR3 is TGTGCCAGCAGGGGGGGGTTAACAGGGTCTAGGGAGCAGTACTTC. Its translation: CASRGGLTGSREQYF.

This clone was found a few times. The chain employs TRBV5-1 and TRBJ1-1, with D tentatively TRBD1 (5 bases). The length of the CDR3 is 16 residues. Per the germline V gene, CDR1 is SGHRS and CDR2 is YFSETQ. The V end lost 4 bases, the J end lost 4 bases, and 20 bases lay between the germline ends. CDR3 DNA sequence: TGCGCCAGCAGCCAGGGAACTGGTCTGTTTCTCACTGAAGCTTTCTTT. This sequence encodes CASSQGTGLFLTEAFF.

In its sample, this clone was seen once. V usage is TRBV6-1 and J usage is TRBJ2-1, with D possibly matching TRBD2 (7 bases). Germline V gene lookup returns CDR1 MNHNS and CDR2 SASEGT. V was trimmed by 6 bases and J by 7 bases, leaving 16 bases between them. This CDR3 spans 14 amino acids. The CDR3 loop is CASSEWGGRNEQFF. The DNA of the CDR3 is TGTGCCAGCAGCGAATGGGGGGGCAGAAATGAGCAGTTCTTC.

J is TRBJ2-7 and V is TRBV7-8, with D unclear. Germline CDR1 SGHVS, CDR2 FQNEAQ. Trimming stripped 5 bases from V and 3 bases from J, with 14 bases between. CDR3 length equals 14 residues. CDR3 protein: CASSPTFLNYEQYF. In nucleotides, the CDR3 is TGTGCCAGCAGCCCTACTTTCCTGAACTACGAGCAGTACTTC.

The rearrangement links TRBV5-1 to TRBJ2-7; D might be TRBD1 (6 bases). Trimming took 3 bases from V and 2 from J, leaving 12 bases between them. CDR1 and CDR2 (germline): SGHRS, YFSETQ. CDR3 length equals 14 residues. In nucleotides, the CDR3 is TGCGCCAGCAGCTGGACAGAGGGCCCCTACGAGCAGTACTTC. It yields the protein CASSWTEGPYEQYF.

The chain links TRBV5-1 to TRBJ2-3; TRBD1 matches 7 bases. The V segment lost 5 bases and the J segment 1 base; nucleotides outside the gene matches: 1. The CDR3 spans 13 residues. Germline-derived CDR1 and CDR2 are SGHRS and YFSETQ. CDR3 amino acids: CASSGQGTDTQYF. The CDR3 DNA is TGCGCCAGCAGTGGACAGGGCACAGATACGCAGTATTTT. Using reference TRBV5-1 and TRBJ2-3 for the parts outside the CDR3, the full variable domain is KAGVTQTPRYLIKTRGQQVTLSCSPISGHRSVSWYQQTPGQGLQFLFEYFSETQRNKGNFPGRFSGRQFSNSRSEMNVSTLELGDSALYLCASSGQGTDTQYFGPGTRLTVL.

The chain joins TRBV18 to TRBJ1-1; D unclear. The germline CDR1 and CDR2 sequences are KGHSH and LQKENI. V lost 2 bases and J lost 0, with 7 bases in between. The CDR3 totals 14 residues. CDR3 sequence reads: CASSPEVLNTEAFF. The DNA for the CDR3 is TGTGCCAGCTCACCAGAGGTACTGAACACTGAAGCTTTCTTT.

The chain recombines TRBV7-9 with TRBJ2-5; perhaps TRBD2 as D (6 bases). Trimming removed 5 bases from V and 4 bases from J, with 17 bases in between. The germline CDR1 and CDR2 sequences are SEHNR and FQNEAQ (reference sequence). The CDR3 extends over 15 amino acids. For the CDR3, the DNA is TGTGCCAGCAGCACCCCGCTAGCGACGTCAGAGACCCAGTACTTC. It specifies CASSTPLATSETQYF.

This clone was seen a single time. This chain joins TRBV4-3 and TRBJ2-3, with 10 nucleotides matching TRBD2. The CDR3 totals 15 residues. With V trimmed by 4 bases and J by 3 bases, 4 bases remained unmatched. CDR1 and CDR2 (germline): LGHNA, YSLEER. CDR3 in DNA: TGCGCCAGCAGCCCCCTAGCGGGAGTTACAGATACGCAGTATTTT. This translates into CASSPLAGVTDTQYF.

The DNA for the CDR3 is TGTGCCTTAAGCAGCGGGAGTAATGAGCAGTTCTTC. It yields the protein CALSSGSNEQFF. This sequence joins TRBV30 and TRBJ2-1; TRBD2 matches 8 bases. This CDR3 contains 12 residues. Unmatched junction bases numbered 6, after V lost 7 bases and J lost 7 bases. The germline V gene has CDR1 GTSNPN and CDR2 SVGIG (reference sequence).

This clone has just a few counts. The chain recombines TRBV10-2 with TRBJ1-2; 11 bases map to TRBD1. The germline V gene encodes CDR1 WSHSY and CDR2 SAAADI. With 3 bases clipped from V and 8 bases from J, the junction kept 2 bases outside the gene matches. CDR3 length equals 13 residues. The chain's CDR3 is CASSEGTGGGYTF. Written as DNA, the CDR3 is TGCGCCAGCAGTGAAGGGACAGGGGGAGGCTACACCTTC.

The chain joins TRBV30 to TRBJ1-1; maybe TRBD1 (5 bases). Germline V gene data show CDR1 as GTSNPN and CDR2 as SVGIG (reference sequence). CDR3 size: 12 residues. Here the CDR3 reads CACQGRLLEAFF. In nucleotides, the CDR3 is TGTGCTTGTCAGGGTCGGCTCCTGGAAGCTTTCTTT. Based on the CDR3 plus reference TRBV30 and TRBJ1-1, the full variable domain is SQTIHQWPATLVQPVGSPLSLECTVEGTSNPNLYWYRQAAGRGLQLLFYSVGIGQISSEVPQNLSASRPQDRQFILSSKKLLLSDSGFYLCACQGRLLEAFFGQGTRLTVV.

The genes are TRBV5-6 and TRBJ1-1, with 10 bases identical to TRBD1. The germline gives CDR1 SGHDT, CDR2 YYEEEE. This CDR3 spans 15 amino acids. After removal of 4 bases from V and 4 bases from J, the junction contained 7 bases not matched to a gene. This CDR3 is CASSPTGGEGTEAFF. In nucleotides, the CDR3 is TGTGCCAGCAGCCCGACAGGGGGCGAGGGCACTGAAGCTTTCTTT. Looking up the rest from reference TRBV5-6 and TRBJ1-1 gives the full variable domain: DAGVTQSPTHLIKTRGQQVTLRCSPKSGHDTVSWYQQALGQGPQFIFQYYEEEERQRGNFPDRFSGHQFPNYSSELNVNALLLGDSALYLCASSPTGGEGTEAFFGQGTRLTVV.

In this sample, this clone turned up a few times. CDR3 coding DNA: TGTGCCAGTCGACAGGGGGCTGGGTATGGCTACACCTTC. The encoded protein is CASRQGAGYGYTF. The chain employs TRBV6-5 and TRBJ1-2, with TRBD1 matching 10 bases. The junction had 6 bases not matched to a gene; V was cut back by 9 bases and J by 5 bases. Germline V lookup: CDR1 MNHEY, CDR2 SVGAGI. There are 13 residues in the CDR3.

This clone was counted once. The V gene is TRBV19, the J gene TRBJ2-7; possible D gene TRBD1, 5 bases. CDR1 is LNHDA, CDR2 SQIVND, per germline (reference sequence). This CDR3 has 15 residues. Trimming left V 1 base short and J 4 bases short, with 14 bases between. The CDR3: CASSIAFSTAYEQYF. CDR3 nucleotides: TGTGCCAGTAGTATAGCTTTTTCGACAGCGTACGAGCAGTACTTC.

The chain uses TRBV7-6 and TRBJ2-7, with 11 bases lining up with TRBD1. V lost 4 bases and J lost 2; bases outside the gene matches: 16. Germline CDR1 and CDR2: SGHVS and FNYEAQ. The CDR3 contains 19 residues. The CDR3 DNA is TGTGCCAGCAGCTCCCCGTTCGCTGGCCCGGGACAGGGGGCCTACGAGCAGTACTTC. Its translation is CASSSPFAGPGQGAYEQYF.

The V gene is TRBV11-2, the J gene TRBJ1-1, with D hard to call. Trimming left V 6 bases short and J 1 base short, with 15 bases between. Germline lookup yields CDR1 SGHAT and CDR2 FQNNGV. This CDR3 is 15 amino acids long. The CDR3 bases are TGTGCCAGCAGTTCCCCCCGGGAGGAGAACACTGAAGCTTTCTTT. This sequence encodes CASSSPREENTEAFF.

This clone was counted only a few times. The CDR3 bases are TGTGCCAGCAGTGAACAGGGGACCGGGGAGCTGTTTTTT. Amino acid sequence: CASSEQGTGELFF. V usage is TRBV6-4 and J usage is TRBJ2-2; TRBD1 matches at 7 bases. Germline V CDR1 and CDR2: MRHNA, SNTAGT. The CDR3 runs to 13 residues. The V and J ends lost 3 bases and 5 bases, in that order; junction bases with no gene match: 0.